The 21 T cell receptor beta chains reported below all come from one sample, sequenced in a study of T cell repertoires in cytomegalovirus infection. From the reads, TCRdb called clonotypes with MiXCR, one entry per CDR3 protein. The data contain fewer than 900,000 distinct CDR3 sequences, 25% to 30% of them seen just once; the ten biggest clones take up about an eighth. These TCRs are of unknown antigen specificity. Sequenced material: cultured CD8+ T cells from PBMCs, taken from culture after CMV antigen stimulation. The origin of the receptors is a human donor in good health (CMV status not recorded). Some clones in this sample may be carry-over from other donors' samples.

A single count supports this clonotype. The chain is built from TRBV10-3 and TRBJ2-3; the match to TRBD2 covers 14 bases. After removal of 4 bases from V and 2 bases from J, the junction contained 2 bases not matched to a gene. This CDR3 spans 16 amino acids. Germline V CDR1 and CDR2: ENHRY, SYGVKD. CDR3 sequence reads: CAISGTSGGHTDTQYF. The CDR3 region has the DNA TGTGCCATCAGTGGGACTAGCGGGGGGCACACAGATACGCAGTATTTT.

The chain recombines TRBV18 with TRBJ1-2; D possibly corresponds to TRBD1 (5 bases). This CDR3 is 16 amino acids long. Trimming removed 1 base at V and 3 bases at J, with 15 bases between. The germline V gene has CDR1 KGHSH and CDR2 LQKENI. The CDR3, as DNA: TGTGCCAGCTCACCACTATTCCAGGGCCAAGACTATGGCTACACCTTC. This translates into CASSPLFQGQDYGYTF.

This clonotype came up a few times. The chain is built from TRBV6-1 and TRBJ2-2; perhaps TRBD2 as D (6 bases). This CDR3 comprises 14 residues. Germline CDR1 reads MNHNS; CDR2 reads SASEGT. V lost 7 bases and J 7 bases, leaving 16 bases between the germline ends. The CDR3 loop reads CASTGPIGGGELFF. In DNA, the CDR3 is TGTGCCAGCACCGGACCGATCGGGGGCGGGGAGCTGTTTTTT.

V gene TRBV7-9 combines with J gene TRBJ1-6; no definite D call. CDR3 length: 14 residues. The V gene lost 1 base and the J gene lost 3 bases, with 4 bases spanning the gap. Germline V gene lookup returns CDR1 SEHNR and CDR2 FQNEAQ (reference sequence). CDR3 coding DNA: TGTGCCAGCAGCTTAGGGATCTATAATTCACCCCTCCACTTT. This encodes CASSLGIYNSPLHF.

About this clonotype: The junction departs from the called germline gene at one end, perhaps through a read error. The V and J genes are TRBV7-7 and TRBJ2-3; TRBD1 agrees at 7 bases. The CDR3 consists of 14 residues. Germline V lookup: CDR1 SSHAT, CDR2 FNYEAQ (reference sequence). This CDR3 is CASSLGGYTDTQYF. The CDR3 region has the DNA TGTGCTAGCAGCTTAGGGGGCTACACAGATACGCAGTATTTT.

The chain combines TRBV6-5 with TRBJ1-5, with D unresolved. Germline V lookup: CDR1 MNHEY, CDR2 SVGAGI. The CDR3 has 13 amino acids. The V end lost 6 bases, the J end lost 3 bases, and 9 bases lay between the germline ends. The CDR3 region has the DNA TGTGCCAGCAGACTATTTTTCAATCAGCCCCAGCATTTT. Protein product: CASRLFFNQPQHF.

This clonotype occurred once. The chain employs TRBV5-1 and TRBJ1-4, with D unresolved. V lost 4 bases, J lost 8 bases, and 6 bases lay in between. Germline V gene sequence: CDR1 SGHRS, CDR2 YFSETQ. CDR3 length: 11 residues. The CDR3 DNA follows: TGCGCCAGCAGCCATGGGGAAAAACTGTTTTTT. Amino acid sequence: CASSHGEKLFF. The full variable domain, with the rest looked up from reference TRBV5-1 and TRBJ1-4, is KAGVTQTPRYLIKTRGQQVTLSCSPISGHRSVSWYQQTPGQGLQFLFEYFSETQRNKGNFPGRFSGRQFSNSRSEMNVSTLELGDSALYLCASSHGEKLFFGSGTQLSVL.

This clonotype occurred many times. CDR3: CASKFSGGYNEQFF. CDR3 coding DNA: TGTGCCAGCAAATTTAGCGGGGGATACAATGAGCAGTTCTTC. The rearrangement joins TRBV6-5 to TRBJ2-1; TRBD2 aligns across 9 bases. Per the germline V gene, CDR1 is MNHEY and CDR2 is SVGAGI. The V and J ends lost 7 bases and 4 bases, in that order; junction bases with no gene match: 5. The CDR3 is 14 amino acids.

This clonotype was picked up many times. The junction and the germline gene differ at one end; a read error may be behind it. The CDR3 here is CASSVARDGYTF. Here the CDR3 DNA reads TGTGCCAGCAGCGTAGCCCGGGACGGCTACACCTTC. V is TRBV7-8 and J is TRBJ1-2; TRBD1 might be the D (5 bases). Germline CDR1 and CDR2: SGHVS and FQNEAQ. There are 12 residues in the CDR3.

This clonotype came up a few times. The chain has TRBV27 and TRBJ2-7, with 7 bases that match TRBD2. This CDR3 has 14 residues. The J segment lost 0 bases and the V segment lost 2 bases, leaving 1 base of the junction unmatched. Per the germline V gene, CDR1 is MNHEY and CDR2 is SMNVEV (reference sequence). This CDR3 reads CASSLASGSYEQYF. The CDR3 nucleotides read TGTGCCAGCAGTTTAGCTAGCGGCTCCTACGAGCAGTACTTC.

In DNA, the CDR3 is TGTGCCAGCAGTTTATCGATGGAGGGAATAGGGGCCAACGTCCTGACTTTC. This gives the protein CASSLSMEGIGANVLTF. This rearrangement joins TRBV12-3 or TRBV12-4 to TRBJ2-6, with a tentative D call TRBD2 (6 bases). The ends were cut back, 2 bases at V and 4 bases at J, with 15 bases in the middle. CDR3 length equals 17 residues.

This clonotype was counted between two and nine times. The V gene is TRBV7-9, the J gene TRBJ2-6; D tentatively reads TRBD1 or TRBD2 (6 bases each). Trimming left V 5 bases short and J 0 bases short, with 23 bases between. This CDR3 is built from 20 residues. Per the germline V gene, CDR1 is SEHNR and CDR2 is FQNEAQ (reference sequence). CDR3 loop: CASSRRPGDRRSSGANVLTF. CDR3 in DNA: TGTGCCAGCAGCCGGAGGCCGGGAGACAGGCGAAGCTCTGGGGCCAACGTCCTGACTTTC.

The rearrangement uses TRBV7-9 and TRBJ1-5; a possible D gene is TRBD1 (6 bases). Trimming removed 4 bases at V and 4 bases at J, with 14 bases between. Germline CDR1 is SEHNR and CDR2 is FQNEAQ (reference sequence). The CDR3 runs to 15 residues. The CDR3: CASSSSTGKNQPQHF. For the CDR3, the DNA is TGTGCCAGCAGCTCCAGTACAGGGAAAAATCAGCCCCAGCATTTT.

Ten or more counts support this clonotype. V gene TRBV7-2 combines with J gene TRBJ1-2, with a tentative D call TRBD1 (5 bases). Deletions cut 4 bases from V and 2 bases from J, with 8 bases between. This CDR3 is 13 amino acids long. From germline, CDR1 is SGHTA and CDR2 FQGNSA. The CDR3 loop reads CASSYRDNYGYTF. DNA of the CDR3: TGTGCCAGCAGCTATCGGGACAACTATGGCTACACCTTC. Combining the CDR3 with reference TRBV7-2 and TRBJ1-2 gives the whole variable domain GAGVSQSPSNKVTEKGKDVELRCDPISGHTALYWYRQSLGQGLEFLIYFQGNSAPDKSGLPSDRFSAERTGGSVSTLTIQRTQQEDSAVYLCASSYRDNYGYTFGSGTRLTVV.

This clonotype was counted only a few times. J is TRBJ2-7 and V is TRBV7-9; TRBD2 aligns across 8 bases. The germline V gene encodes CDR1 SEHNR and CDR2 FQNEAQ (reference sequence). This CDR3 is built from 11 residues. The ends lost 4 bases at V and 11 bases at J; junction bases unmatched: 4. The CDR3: CASSSGTREYF. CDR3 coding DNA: TGTGCCAGCAGCTCCGGGACTAGGGAGTACTTC.

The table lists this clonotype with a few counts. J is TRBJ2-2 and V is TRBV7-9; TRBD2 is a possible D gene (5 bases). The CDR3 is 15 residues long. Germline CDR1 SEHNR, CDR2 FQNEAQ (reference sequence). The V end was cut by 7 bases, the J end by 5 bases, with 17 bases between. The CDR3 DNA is TGTGCCAGCACCTACCCCGGGGAAAGAACCGGGGAGCTGTTTTTT. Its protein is CASTYPGERTGELFF.

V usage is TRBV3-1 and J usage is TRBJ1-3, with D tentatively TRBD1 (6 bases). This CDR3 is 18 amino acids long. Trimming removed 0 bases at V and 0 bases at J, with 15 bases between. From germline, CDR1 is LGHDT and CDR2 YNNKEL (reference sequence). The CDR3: CASSQEVTSRGSGNTIYF. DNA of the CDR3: TGTGCCAGCAGCCAAGAAGTTACCAGCAGGGGCTCTGGAAACACCATATATTTT.

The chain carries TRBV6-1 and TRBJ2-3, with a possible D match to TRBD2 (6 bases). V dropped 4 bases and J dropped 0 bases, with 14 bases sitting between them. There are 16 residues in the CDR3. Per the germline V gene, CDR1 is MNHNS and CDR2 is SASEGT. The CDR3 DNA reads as TGTGCCAGCAGTGTTAATAGCGGACTGAGCACAGATACGCAGTATTTT. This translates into CASSVNSGLSTDTQYF.

CDR3 protein: CASSKQAYGYTF. CDR3 nucleotide sequence: TGTGCCAGCAGTAAGCAAGCCTATGGCTACACCTTC. This chain joins TRBV6-6 and TRBJ1-2; D gene ambiguous. The germline CDR1 and CDR2 sequences are MNHNY and SVGAGI (reference sequence). The ends were cut back, 5 bases at V and 4 bases at J, with 8 bases in the middle. The CDR3 loop spans 12 amino acids.

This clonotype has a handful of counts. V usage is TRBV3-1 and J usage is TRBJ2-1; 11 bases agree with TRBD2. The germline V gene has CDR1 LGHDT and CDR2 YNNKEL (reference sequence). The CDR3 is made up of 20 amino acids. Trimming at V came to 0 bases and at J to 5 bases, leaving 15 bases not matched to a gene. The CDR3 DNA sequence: TGTGCCAGCAGCCAAGAAACTGGGCTAGCGGGGGGCCAAGTCCACAATGAGCAGTTCTTC. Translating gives CASSQETGLAGGQVHNEQFF.

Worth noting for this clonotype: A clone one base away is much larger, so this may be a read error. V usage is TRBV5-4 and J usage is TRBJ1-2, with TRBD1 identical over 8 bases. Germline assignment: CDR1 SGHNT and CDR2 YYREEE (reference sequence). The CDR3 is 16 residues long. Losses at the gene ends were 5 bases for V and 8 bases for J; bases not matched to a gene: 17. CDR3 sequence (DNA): TGTGCCAGCAGTTTCGGACAGGGCTTATTGTTGGAGGGCTACACCTTC. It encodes CASSFGQGLLLEGYTF.